These 20 T cell receptor beta chains were sequenced from one sample in a study of control samples from healthy donors and cancer patients. Measured with immunoSEQ multiplex PCR; TCRdb has only the in-frame clones, and not every one. Here the sample spans around 170,000 clones, roughly nine tenths being singletons. Specimen: blood. These receptors all stem from a woman in her thirties in good health.

This chain uses TRBV24-1 with TRBJ1-2; 9 bases align to TRBD1. CDR1 and CDR2 from the germline V gene are KGHDR and SFDVKD. V lost 5 bases to trimming and J lost 3 bases; unmatched junction nucleotides: 6. The CDR3 consists of 15 residues. The CDR3 loop reads CATSGPGQGDYGYTF. As DNA, the CDR3 is TGTGCCACCAGTGGGCCGGGACAGGGAGACTATGGCTACACCTTC.

J is TRBJ2-1 and V is TRBV9; the match to TRBD1 covers 9 bases. This CDR3 spans 16 amino acids. V shed 2 bases, J shed 9 bases, and the junction held 12 bases outside the gene matches. Looked up from germline, CDR1 is SGDLS and CDR2 is YYNGEE. The CDR3, as DNA: TGTGCCAGCAGCGTTGGGGACCGGGACAGGGCCGGTGAGCAGTTCTTC. Translated, it gives CASSVGDRDRAGEQFF.

This rearrangement joins TRBV3-1 (or the pseudogene TRBV3-2) to TRBJ2-7, with TRBD2 matching 10 bases. The junction had 7 bases not matched to a gene; V was cut back by 1 base and J by 4 bases. The germline V gene has CDR1 LGHDT and CDR2 YNNKEL (reference sequence). The CDR3 is 16 amino acids. The CDR3 coding sequence is TGTGCCAGCAGCCAAGTTCCTAGCGGGAGAGGGTACGAGCAGTACTTC. Its protein is CASSQVPSGRGYEQYF.

The chain couples TRBV11-2 to TRBJ1-4, with TRBD1 as a possible D gene (6 bases). The CDR3 length is 17 residues. From germline, CDR1 is SGHAT and CDR2 FQNNGV. Trimming shortened V by 3 bases and J by 7 bases, and 21 bases separated the two germline ends. CDR3 region: CASSFHGGAFEGEKLFF. The CDR3 region has the DNA TGTGCCAGCAGCTTTCACGGGGGCGCGTTTGAGGGTGAAAAACTGTTTTTT.

J is TRBJ2-3 and V is TRBV20-1, with 10 positions matching TRBD2. Germline assignment: CDR1 DFQATT and CDR2 SNEGSKA (reference sequence). Trimming at V came to 3 bases and at J to 4 bases, leaving 7 bases not matched to a gene. This CDR3 spans 15 amino acids. The CDR3 loop is CSASRPSGSPDTQYF. The DNA of the CDR3 is TGCAGTGCTAGTAGACCTAGCGGGAGTCCAGATACGCAGTATTTT.

The chain combines TRBV27 with TRBJ1-1; possible D gene TRBD1, 6 bases. The ends were cut back, 6 bases at V and 1 base at J, with 15 bases in the middle. Germline lookup yields CDR1 MNHEY and CDR2 SMNVEV (reference sequence). The CDR3 has 15 amino acids. The DNA of the CDR3 is TGTGCCAGCAGCATCACAGGGATCGGGAACACTGAAGCTTTCTTT. Amino acids: CASSITGIGNTEAFF.

CDR3: CASSLYGGSGETQYF. Written as DNA, the CDR3 is TGCGCCAGCAGCTTGTACGGGGGGAGCGGGGAGACCCAGTACTTC. This chain links TRBV5-1 with TRBJ2-5, with TRBD2 matching 7 bases. The ends lost 1 base at V and 5 bases at J; junction bases unmatched: 8. Germline-derived CDR1 and CDR2 are SGHRS and YFSETQ. The CDR3 is made up of 15 amino acids.

The chain has TRBV29-1 and TRBJ1-4; 8 positions agree with TRBD1. The CDR3 covers 14 residues. J was trimmed by 8 bases and V by 6 bases; bases with no gene match: 11. Germline V gene lookup returns CDR1 SQVTM and CDR2 ANQGSEA. For the CDR3, the DNA is TGCAGCGTCCCGTCGCAGGGGGCAGGGGAAAAACTGTTTTTT. It translates to CSVPSQGAGEKLFF. Full variable domain (rest looked up from reference TRBV29-1 and TRBJ1-4): SAVISQKPSRDICQRGTSLTIQCQVDSQVTMMFWYRQQPGQSLTLIATANQGSEATYESGFVIDKFPISRPNLTFSTLTVSNMSPEDSSIYLCSVPSQGAGEKLFFGSGTQLSVL.

This clone was detected a few times. V usage is TRBV19 and J usage is TRBJ2-2; D is uncertain. The CDR3 spans 14 residues. Germline loops: CDR1 LNHDA, CDR2 SQIVND (reference sequence). V lost 2 bases, J lost 1 base, and 5 bases lay in between. Here the CDR3 DNA reads TGTGCCAGTAGTATATTGGGGAACACCGGGGAGCTGTTTTTT. It translates to CASSILGNTGELFF.

The chain is built from TRBV30 and TRBJ2-5; 8 bases are shared with TRBD2. Looked up from germline, CDR1 is GTSNPN and CDR2 is SVGIG (reference sequence). V lost 8 bases, J lost 4 bases, and 15 bases stayed unmatched. The CDR3 is 15 residues long. The CDR3 loop reads CAPTTGGPGRETQYF. CDR3 in DNA: TGTGCCCCGACAACGGGAGGGCCCGGGAGAGAGACCCAGTACTTC. The full variable domain, in which reference TRBV30 and TRBJ2-5 provide the parts outside the CDR3, is SQTIHQWPATLVQPVGSPLSLECTVEGTSNPNLYWYRQAAGRGLQLLFYSVGIGQISSEVPQNLSASRPQDRQFILSSKKLLLSDSGFYLCAPTTGGPGRETQYFGPGTRLLVL.

V is TRBV18 and J is TRBJ1-2; TRBD1 agrees at 9 bases. V was clipped by 2 bases and J by 1 base; unmatched bases: 5. Per the germline V gene, CDR1 is KGHSH and CDR2 is LQKENI. The CDR3 covers 16 residues. The CDR3 coding sequence is TGTGCCAGCTCACCAACGGGACAGGGAGATAACTATGGCTACACCTTC. It yields the protein CASSPTGQGDNYGYTF.

The genes are TRBV5-4 and TRBJ2-2; possible D gene TRBD1, 6 bases. Trimming cost V 2 bases and J 5 bases, with 10 bases left between them. This CDR3 has 14 residues. Germline loops: CDR1 SGHNT, CDR2 YYREEE (reference sequence). The CDR3 protein is CASSLPGDTGELFF. For the CDR3, the DNA is TGTGCCAGCAGCTTACCAGGGGATACCGGGGAGCTGTTTTTT.

V and J are TRBV2 and TRBJ1-1; D is unclear. The CDR3 has 15 residues. V lost 4 bases to trimming and J lost 3 bases, with 15 bases between them. Germline values: CDR1 SNHLY, CDR2 FYNNEI. CDR3 region: CASSGSGVTYTEAFF. CDR3 sequence (DNA): TGTGCCAGCAGTGGCTCCGGGGTCACATACACTGAAGCTTTCTTT.

This chain uses TRBV4-2 with TRBJ2-1; D is unclear. This CDR3 has 12 amino acids. Germline V gene sequence: CDR1 LGHNA, CDR2 YNFKEQ. With 0 bases removed from V and 12 bases from J, the gap between germline ends came to 9 bases. CDR3 sequence: CASSQDLSGQFF. The CDR3 nucleotides are TGTGCCAGCAGCCAAGATCTCAGTGGGCAGTTCTTC.

The chain links TRBV24-1 to TRBJ1-2; a weak D match, TRBD1 (6 bases). Trimming removed 6 bases from V and 0 bases from J, with 22 bases in between. This CDR3 region has 18 residues. Germline loops: CDR1 KGHDR, CDR2 SFDVKD. The CDR3 is CATSTRADRKVTNYGYTF. CDR3 nucleotides: TGTGCCACCAGTACCCGAGCAGACAGGAAAGTCACTAACTATGGCTACACCTTC.

The rearrangement joins TRBV9 to TRBJ2-1; 13 bases align to TRBD2. The CDR3 runs to 15 residues. Unmatched junction bases numbered 7, after V lost 4 bases and J lost 9 bases. Looked up from germline, CDR1 is SGDLS and CDR2 is YYNGEE. The CDR3 DNA reads TGTGCCAGCAGCTACGGACTAGCGGGAGCGGTTGAGCAGTTCTTC. Residues: CASSYGLAGAVEQFF.

This rearrangement joins TRBV4-3 to TRBJ2-7, with a weak D call TRBD2 (6 bases). CDR3 length: 15 amino acids. V lost 1 base to trimming and J lost 2 bases, with 12 bases between them. Looked up from germline, CDR1 is LGHNA and CDR2 is YSLEER. CDR3 residues: CASSQGGGSTYEQYF. Here the CDR3 DNA reads TGCGCCAGCAGCCAAGGCGGAGGGAGCACCTACGAGCAGTACTTC.

J is TRBJ2-3 and V is TRBV18; 9 positions match TRBD2. Trimming at V came to 0 bases and at J to 7 bases, leaving 5 bases not matched to a gene. Germline V lookup: CDR1 KGHSH, CDR2 LQKENI. CDR3 length equals 15 residues. This CDR3 reads CASSPPASGIHTQYF. The CDR3 DNA follows: TGTGCCAGCTCACCACCGGCTAGCGGGATCCATACGCAGTATTTT.

A single count supports this clone. The rearrangement joins TRBV27 to TRBJ2-1; tentative D call: TRBD2 (6 bases). V lost 4 bases and J lost 6, with 10 bases in between. Germline CDR1 MNHEY, CDR2 SMNVEV (reference sequence). CDR3 length: 13 amino acids. CDR3 in amino acids: CASSSLGSNEQFF. The CDR3 DNA reads TGTGCCAGCAGTTCTCTCGGGAGCAATGAGCAGTTCTTC.

The V gene is TRBV10-3, the J gene TRBJ1-1, with D perhaps matching TRBD1 (5 bases). This CDR3 comprises 15 residues. V shed 6 bases and J shed 3 bases, with 17 bases lying between them. The germline V gene encodes CDR1 ENHRY and CDR2 SYGVKD. The CDR3 reads CAIRATPWGDTEAFF. The DNA for the CDR3 is TGTGCCATCAGGGCGACCCCGTGGGGCGACACTGAAGCTTTCTTT.